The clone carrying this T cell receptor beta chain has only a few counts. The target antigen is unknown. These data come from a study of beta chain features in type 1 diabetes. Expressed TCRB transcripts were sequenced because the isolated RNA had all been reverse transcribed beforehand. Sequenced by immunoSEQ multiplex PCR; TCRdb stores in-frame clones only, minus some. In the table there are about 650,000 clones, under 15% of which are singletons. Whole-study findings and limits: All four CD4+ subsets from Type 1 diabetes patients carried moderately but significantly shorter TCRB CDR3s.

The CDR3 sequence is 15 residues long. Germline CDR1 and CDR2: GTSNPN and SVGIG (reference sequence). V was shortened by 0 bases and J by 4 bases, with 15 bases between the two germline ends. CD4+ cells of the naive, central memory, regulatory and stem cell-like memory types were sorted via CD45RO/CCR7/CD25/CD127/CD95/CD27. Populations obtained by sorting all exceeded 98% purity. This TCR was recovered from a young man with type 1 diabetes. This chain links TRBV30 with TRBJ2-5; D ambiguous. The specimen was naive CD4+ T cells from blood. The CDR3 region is CAWSVRGVGPETQYF. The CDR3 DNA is TGTGCCTGGAGTGTACGTGGGGTCGGCCCAGAGACCCAGTACTTC. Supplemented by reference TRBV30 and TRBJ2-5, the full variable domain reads SQTIHQWPATLVQPVGSPLSLECTVEGTSNPNLYWYRQAAGRGLQLLFYSVGIGQISSEVPQNLSASRPQDRQFILSSKKLLLSDSGFYLCAWSVRGVGPETQYFGPGTRLLVL.